The present entry profiles one T cell receptor beta chain with its context. Its specificity is unknown. The data were obtained in a study of blood T cells in healthy people across ages. General study findings and limits: CMV status of donors was not determined, possibly confounding expanded clonotype changes.

A J-beta primer mix and a sample-barcoded 5' primer were used in a second PCR of roughly 7 to 12 cycles. TCRdb re-analysed the 5' RACE reads in MiXCR, keeping a single row per CDR3 protein. The table records over 950,000 distinct CDR3 sequences, around two fifths of them present only once. The TCR sequence derives from a man aged 18 to 30 in good health. Sequencing was done on a sample of blood.

In DNA, the CDR3 is TGCAGTGCTAGTAAGGGGTCTGGAAACACCATATATTTT. Protein: CSASKGSGNTIYF. The genes are TRBV20-1 and TRBJ1-3; D perhaps matches TRBD1 (5 bases). CDR1 and CDR2 (germline): DFQATT, SNEGSKA (reference sequence). The CDR3 has 13 residues. The ends were cut back, 3 bases at V and 1 base at J, with 7 bases in the middle.